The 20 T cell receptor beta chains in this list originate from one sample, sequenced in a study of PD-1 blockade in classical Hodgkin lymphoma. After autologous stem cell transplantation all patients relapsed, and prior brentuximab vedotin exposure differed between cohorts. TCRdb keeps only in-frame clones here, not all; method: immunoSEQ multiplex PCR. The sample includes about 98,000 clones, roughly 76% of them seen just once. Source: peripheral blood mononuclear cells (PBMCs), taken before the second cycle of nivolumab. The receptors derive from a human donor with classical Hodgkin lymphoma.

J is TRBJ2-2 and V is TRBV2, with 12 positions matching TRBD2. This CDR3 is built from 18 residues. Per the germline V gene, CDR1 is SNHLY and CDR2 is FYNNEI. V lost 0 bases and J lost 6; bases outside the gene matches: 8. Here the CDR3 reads CASSEAKGLAGRAGELFF. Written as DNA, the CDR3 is TGTGCCAGCAGTGAAGCGAAAGGACTAGCGGGGCGGGCCGGGGAGCTGTTTTTT.

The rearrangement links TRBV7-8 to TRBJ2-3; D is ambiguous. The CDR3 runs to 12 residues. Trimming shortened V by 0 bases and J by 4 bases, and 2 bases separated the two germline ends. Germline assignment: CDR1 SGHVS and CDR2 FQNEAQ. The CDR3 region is CASSLASDTQYF. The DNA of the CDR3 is TGTGCCAGCAGCTTAGCATCAGATACGCAGTATTTT. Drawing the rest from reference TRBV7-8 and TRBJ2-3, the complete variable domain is GAGVSQSPRYKVAKRGQDVALRCDPISGHVSLFWYQQALGQGPEFLTYFQNEAQLDKSGLPSDRFFAERPEGSVSTLKIQRTQQEDSAVYLCASSLASDTQYFGPGTRLTVL.

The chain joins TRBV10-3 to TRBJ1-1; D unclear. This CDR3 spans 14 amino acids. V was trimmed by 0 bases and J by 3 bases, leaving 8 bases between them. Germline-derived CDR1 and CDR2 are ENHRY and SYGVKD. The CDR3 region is CAISESNSYTEAFF. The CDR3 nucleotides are TGTGCCATCAGTGAGTCAAATAGTTACACTGAAGCTTTCTTT.

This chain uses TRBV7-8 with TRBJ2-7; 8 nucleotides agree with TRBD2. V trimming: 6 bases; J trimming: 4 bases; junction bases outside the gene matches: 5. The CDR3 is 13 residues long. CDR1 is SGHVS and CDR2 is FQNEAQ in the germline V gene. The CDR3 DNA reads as TGTGCCAGCAGTCCAAGACTAGCGTACGAGCAGTACTTC. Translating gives CASSPRLAYEQYF.

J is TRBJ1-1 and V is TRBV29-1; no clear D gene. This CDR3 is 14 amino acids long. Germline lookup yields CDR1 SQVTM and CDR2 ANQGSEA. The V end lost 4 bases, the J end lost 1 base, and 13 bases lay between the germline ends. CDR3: CSVGAGPSNTEAFF. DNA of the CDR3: TGCAGCGTTGGAGCCGGACCCTCGAACACTGAAGCTTTCTTT. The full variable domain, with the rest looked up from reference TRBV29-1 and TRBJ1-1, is SAVISQKPSRDICQRGTSLTIQCQVDSQVTMMFWYRQQPGQSLTLIATANQGSEATYESGFVIDKFPISRPNLTFSTLTVSNMSPEDSSIYLCSVGAGPSNTEAFFGQGTRLTVV.

For the CDR3, the DNA is TGCAGCGTCGCCAATGGGCCGAACACTGAAGCTTTCTTT. It encodes CSVANGPNTEAFF. The chain has TRBV29-1 and TRBJ1-1, with unresolved D. Trimming removed 6 bases at V and 1 base at J, with 12 bases between. Germline CDR1 and CDR2: SQVTM and ANQGSEA. This CDR3 comprises 13 residues.

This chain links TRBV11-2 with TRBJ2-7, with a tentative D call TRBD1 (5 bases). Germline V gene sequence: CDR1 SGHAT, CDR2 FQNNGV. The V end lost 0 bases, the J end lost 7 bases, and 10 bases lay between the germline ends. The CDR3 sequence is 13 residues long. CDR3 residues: CASSLDPGREQYF. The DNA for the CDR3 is TGTGCCAGCAGCTTAGATCCAGGGCGTGAGCAGTACTTC.

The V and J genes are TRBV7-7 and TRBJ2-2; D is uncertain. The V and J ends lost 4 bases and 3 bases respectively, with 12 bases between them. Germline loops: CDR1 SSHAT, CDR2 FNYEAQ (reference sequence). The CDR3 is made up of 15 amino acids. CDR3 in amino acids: CASSSRPWDTGELFF. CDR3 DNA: TGTGCCAGCAGCTCGAGACCTTGGGACACCGGGGAGCTGTTTTTT.

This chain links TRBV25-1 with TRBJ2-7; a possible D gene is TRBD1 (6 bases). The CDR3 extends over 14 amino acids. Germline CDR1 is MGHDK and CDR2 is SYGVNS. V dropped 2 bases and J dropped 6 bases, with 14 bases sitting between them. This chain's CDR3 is CASSENRDGSEQYF. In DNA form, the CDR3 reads TGTGCCAGCAGTGAAAACAGGGACGGTTCCGAGCAGTACTTC.

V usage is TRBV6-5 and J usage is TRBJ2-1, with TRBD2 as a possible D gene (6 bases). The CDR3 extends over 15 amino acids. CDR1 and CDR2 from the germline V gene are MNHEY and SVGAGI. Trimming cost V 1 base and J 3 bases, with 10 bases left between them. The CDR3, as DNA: TGTGCCAGCAGTTACTTAGGAGGGCTCTACAATGAGCAGTTCTTC. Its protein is CASSYLGGLYNEQFF.

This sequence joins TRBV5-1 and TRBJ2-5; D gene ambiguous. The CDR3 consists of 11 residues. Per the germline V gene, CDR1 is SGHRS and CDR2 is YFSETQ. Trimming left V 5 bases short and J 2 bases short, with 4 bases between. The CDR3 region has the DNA TGCGCCAGCAGGCTGCAAGAGACCCAGTACTTC. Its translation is CASRLQETQYF.

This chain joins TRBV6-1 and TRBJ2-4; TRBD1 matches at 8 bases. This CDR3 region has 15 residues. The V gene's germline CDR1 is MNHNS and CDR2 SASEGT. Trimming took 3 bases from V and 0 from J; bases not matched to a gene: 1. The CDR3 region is CASSEGTGAKNIQYF. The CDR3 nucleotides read TGTGCCAGCAGTGAGGGGACAGGAGCCAAAAACATTCAGTACTTC.

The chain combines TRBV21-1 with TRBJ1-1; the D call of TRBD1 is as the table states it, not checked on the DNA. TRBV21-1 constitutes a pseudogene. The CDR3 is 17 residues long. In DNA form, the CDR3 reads TGTGCCAGCTCAATGAACAGGGGAAGGGGCAGGCACACTGAAGCTTTCTTT. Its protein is CASSMNRGRGRHTEAFF.

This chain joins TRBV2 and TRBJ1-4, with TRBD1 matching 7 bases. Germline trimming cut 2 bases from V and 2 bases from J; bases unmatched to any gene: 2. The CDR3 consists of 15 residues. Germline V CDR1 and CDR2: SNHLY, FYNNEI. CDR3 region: CASSETGATNEKLFF. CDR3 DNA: TGTGCCAGCAGTGAAACAGGGGCGACTAATGAAAAACTGTTTTTT. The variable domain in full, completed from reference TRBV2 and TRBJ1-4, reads EPEVTQTPSHQVTQMGQEVILRCVPISNHLYFYWYRQILGQKVEFLVSFYNNEISEKSEIFDDQFSVERPDGSNFTLKIRSTKLEDSAMYFCASSETGATNEKLFFGSGTQLSVL.

CDR3 DNA: TGTGCCAGCTCACCAAATGTCGGTTCCGGGGGCTACACCTTC. It yields the protein CASSPNVGSGGYTF. This chain uses TRBV18 with TRBJ1-2; D gene uncertain. From germline, CDR1 is KGHSH and CDR2 LQKENI. The V gene lost 2 bases and the J gene lost 8 bases, with 15 bases spanning the gap. The CDR3 contains 14 residues.

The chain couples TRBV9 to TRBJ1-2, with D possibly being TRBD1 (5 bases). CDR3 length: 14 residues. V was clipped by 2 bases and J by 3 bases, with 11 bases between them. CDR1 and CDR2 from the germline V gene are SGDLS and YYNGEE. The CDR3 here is CASSVGTADYGYTF. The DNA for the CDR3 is TGTGCCAGCAGCGTTGGGACGGCTGACTATGGCTACACCTTC. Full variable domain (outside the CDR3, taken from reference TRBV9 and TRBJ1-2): DSGVTQTPKHLITATGQRVTLRCSPRSGDLSVYWYQQSLDQGLQFLIQYYNGEERAKGNILERFSAQQFPDLHSELNLSSLELGDSALYFCASSVGTADYGYTFGSGTRLTVV.

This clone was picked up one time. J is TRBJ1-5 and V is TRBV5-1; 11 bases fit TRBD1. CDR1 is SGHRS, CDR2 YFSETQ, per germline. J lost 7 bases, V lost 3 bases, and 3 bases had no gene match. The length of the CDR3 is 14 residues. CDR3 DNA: TGCGCCAGCAGCTCGGGACAGGGGGACCAGCCCCAGCATTTT. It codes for CASSSGQGDQPQHF.

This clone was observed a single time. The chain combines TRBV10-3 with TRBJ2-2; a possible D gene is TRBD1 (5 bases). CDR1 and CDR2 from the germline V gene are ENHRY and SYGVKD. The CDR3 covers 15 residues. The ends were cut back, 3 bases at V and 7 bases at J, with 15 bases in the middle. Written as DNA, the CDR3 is TGTGCCATCAGTGAAGCAACAGGTGGTAGCGGGGAGCTGTTTTTT. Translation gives CAISEATGGSGELFF.

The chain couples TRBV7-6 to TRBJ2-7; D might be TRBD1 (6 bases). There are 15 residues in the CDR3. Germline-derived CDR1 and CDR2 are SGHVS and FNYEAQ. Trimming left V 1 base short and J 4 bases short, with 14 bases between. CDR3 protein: CASSLVPLGAYEQYF. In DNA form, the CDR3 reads TGTGCCAGCAGCTTAGTCCCCTTGGGGGCTTACGAGCAGTACTTC.

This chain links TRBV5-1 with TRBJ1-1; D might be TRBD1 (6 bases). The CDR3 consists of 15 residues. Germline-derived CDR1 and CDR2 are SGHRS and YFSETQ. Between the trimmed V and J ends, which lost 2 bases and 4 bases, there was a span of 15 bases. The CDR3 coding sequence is TGCGCCAGCAGCTTCCAACAGGGCGGGCTCACTGAAGCTTTCTTT. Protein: CASSFQQGGLTEAFF.